This TCR beta chain emerged from a study of T-cell reconstitution after alpha-beta-depleted transplantation in children. Study-wide results and limits: The origin of high day-60 TCRbeta diversity in some patients lay in surviving recipient T cells and thymic progenitors. Several hundred rapidly expanded clones from non-depleted graft cells reportedly supplied alpha-beta T cells about two months post-transplant. Newly produced T cells mostly accounted for T-cell counts and diversity one year post-transplant.

Turning to this clonotype: Antigen unknown.

Unique molecular identifiers were incorporated into the prepared TCRbeta library. TCRdb called the PCR reads again in MiXCR, with one record for every CDR3 protein. The data show approximately 650,000 distinct CDR3 sequences, with 10% to 15% seen just once and roughly 0.77% held by the top ten. The CDR3 length is 16 residues. Germline V gene sequence: CDR1 SGHRS, CDR2 YFSETQ. The V end lost 0 bases, the J end lost 5 bases, and 16 bases lay between the germline ends. V and J are TRBV5-1 and TRBJ2-3, with a tentative D call TRBD2 (5 bases). This TCR came from a girl aged 2-15 years with congenital amegakaryocytic thrombocytopenia, due to receive a stem cell transplant. The starting material was PBMCs, obtained before TCRalphabeta/CD19-depleted stem cell transplant. Here the CDR3 DNA reads TGCGCCAGCAGCTTGGTCGTGTCTAGCTGGGGAGATACGCAGTATTTT. Protein: CASSLVVSSWGDTQYF.